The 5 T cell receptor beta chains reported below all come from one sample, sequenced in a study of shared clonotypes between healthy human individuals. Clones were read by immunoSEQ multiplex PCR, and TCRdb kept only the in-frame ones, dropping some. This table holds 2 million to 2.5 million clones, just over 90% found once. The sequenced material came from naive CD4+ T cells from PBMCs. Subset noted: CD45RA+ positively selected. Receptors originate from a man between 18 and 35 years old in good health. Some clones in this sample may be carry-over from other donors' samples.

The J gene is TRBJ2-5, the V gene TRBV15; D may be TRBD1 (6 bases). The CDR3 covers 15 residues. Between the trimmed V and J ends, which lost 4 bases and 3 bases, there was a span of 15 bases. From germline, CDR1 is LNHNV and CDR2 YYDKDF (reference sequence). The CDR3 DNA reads TGTGCCACCAGCATACAAGCGGCAGGGGAAGAGACCCAGTACTTC. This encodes CATSIQAAGEETQYF.

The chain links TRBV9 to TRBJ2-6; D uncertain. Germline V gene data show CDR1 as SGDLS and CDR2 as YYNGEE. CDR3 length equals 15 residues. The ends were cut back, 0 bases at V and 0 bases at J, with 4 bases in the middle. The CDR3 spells CASSVVYSGANVLTF. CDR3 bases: TGTGCCAGCAGCGTAGTCTACTCTGGGGCCAACGTCCTGACTTTC.

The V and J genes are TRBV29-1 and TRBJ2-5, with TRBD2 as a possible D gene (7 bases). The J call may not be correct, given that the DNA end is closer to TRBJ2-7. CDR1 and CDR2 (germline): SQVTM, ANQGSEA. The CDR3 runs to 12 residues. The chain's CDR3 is CSVRGDNYEQYF. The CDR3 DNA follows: TGCAGCGTTCGGGGGGACAATTACGAGCAGTACTTC.

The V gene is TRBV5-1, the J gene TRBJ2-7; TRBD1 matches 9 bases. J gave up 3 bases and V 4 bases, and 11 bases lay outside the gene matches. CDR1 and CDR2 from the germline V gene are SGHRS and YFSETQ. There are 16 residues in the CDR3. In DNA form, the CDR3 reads TGCGCCAGCAGCCCCCGGGACAGGGTTTCAGACTACGAGCAGTACTTC. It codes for CASSPRDRVSDYEQYF.

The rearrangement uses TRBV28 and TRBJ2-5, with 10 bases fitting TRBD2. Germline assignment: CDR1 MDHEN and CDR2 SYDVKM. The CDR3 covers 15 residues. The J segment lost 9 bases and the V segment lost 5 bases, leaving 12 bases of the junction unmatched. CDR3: CASSTPKSGRAAQYF. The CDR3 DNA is TGTGCCAGCAGTACCCCCAAAAGCGGGAGGGCCGCCCAGTACTTC.